The clone carrying this T cell receptor beta chain appeared many times. Its antigen is undetermined. Measured with immunoSEQ multiplex PCR; TCRdb has only the in-frame clones, and not every one. The profile covers some 43,000 clones, none occurring a single time. The data were obtained in a study of T cell clonality in common variable immunodeficiency. Regarding the study as a whole: Authors noted CVID clonality's cause needs subpopulation repertoire sequencing. In common variable immunodeficiency, TCR beta chains reportedly carried fewer deletions and N-nucleotide insertions. CVID subjects shared fewer TCRbeta clones than healthy controls did. CVID patient heterogeneity limited repertoire-clinical complication correlations.

The material sequenced was peripheral blood mononuclear cells. The receptor was derived from a person between 18 and 69 years old in good health.

The CDR3 sequence is CASSVGLAVTDTQYF. CDR3 DNA, as far as it was read: TGTGCCAGCAGCGTGGGACTAGCGGTCACAGATACG. The chain combines TRBV5-4 with TRBJ2-3; 11 nucleotides agree with TRBD2. The CDR3 is cut off 3 residues early in the read; its end comes from the germline J gene. Trimming at V came to 4 bases and at J to 2 bases, leaving 3 bases not matched to a gene. From germline, CDR1 is SGHNT and CDR2 YYREEE (reference sequence). CDR3 length equals 15 residues.